One sample yielded the 13 T cell receptor beta chains listed below, sequenced in a study of cytomegalovirus exposure and HLA in healthy donors. The PCR employed 60 Vbeta primers together with 13 Jbeta primers. Sequencing was performed with immunoSEQ multiplex PCR; in TCRdb, only in-frame clones are kept and a portion is missing. The sample contains 200,000 or so clones, approximately 83% of which appear only once. Specimen: PBMCs. Source of these receptors: a boy between 2 and 10 years old in good health and CMV-seronegative.

The chain employs TRBV5-4 and TRBJ1-6, with 11 nucleotides matching TRBD1. The trim removed 0 bases at V and 0 bases at J, leaving 5 bases unmatched. Germline V gene data show CDR1 as SGHNT and CDR2 as YYREEE (reference sequence). The CDR3 covers 19 residues. CDR3 in amino acids: CASSLGVGTGGSYNSPLHF. In nucleotides, the CDR3 is TGTGCCAGCAGCTTGGGAGTGGGGACAGGGGGCTCCTATAATTCACCCCTCCACTTT. The whole variable domain, filled in from reference TRBV5-4 and TRBJ1-6, reads ETGVTQSPTHLIKTRGQQVTLRCSSQSGHNTVSWYQQALGQGPQFIFQYYREEENGRGNFPPRFSGLQFPNYSSELNVNALELDDSALYLCASSLGVGTGGSYNSPLHFGNGTRLTVT.

The chain has TRBV4-1 and TRBJ2-7; 10 positions agree with TRBD2. The CDR3 is 19 amino acids. Germline V gene lookup returns CDR1 MGHRA and CDR2 YSYEKL. The trim removed 2 bases at V and 2 bases at J, leaving 15 bases unmatched. The CDR3 protein is CASSQRQGASGGPPYEQYF. The CDR3 DNA is TGCGCCAGCAGCCAAAGACAGGGCGCTAGCGGGGGACCCCCCTACGAGCAGTACTTC.

CDR3 coding DNA: TGTGCCAGCAGCTTAGGATCCCCGGGACAGGGTGAGCATTTT. This codes for CASSLGSPGQGEHF. This chain links TRBV7-8 with TRBJ1-5, with 9 bases fitting TRBD1. The CDR3 has 14 residues. Germline-derived CDR1 and CDR2 are SGHVS and FQNEAQ. V dropped 1 base and J dropped 14; count of bases not matched to a gene: 9.

Here the CDR3 reads CASSQGAVNEKLFF. The CDR3 DNA sequence: TGTGCCAGCAGCCAGGGGGCTGTTAATGAAAAACTGTTTTTT. The chain is built from TRBV7-9 and TRBJ1-4, with 8 bases aligning to TRBD1. The V segment lost 5 bases and the J segment 4 bases; nucleotides outside the gene matches: 3. The CDR3 runs 14 residues. Germline CDR1 is SEHNR and CDR2 is FQNEAQ (reference sequence).

This sequence joins TRBV4-1 and TRBJ1-5; 10 positions agree with TRBD1. This CDR3 spans 16 amino acids. The ends lost 4 bases at V and 4 bases at J; junction bases unmatched: 7. The germline V gene has CDR1 MGHRA and CDR2 YSYEKL. This CDR3 is CASSPWDRGPNQPQHF. In DNA, the CDR3 is TGCGCCAGCAGCCCTTGGGACAGGGGACCAAATCAGCCCCAGCATTTT.

The rearrangement links TRBV27 to TRBJ2-7; weak D call: TRBD1 (6 bases). Germline V gives CDR1 MNHEY, CDR2 SMNVEV (reference sequence). The CDR3 covers 15 residues. Trimming stripped 3 bases from V and 3 bases from J, with 15 bases between. The CDR3 loop reads CASSFRTGLIYEQYF. The CDR3 nucleotides are TGTGCCAGCAGTTTCCGTACAGGGCTCATCTACGAGCAGTACTTC.

The chain carries TRBV5-5 and TRBJ1-2; tentative D call: TRBD1 (6 bases). Germline assignment: CDR1 SGHKS and CDR2 YYEKEE (reference sequence). V gave up 1 base and J gave up 5 bases, with 6 bases separating them. The CDR3 is made up of 12 amino acids. This chain's CDR3 is CASSLQGYGYTF. CDR3 bases: TGTGCCAGCAGCTTGCAGGGGTATGGCTACACCTTC.

The CDR3 coding sequence is TGTGCCAGCAGTTACAGGGTCTCGGGGAATGAGCAGTTCTTC. Its protein product is CASSYRVSGNEQFF. This sequence joins TRBV6-5 and TRBJ2-1, with D possibly being TRBD2 (5 bases). The germline V gene encodes CDR1 MNHEY and CDR2 SVGAGI. Deletions cut 2 bases from V and 7 bases from J, with 12 bases between. This CDR3 is built from 14 residues.

The CDR3 region has the DNA TGTGCCAGCAGCTTTCAGGCCTCCTACGAGCAGTACTTC. This gives the protein CASSFQASYEQYF. The chain is built from TRBV5-6 and TRBJ2-7; D call uncertain. This CDR3 region has 13 residues. Between the trimmed V and J ends, which lost 2 bases and 0 bases, there was a span of 6 bases. Germline V CDR1 and CDR2: SGHDT, YYEEEE.

This sequence joins TRBV30 and TRBJ2-1; 7 bases line up with TRBD1. This CDR3 region has 13 residues. Per germline, CDR1 GTSNPN and CDR2 SVGIG (reference sequence). After removal of 3 bases from V and 5 bases from J, the junction contained 4 bases not matched to a gene. CDR3 sequence (DNA): TGTGCCTGGAGGAGGGGGCTAGACAATGAGCAGTTCTTC. Translation: CAWRRGLDNEQFF.

The rearrangement uses TRBV9 and TRBJ2-2; no clear D gene. The CDR3 sequence is 12 residues long. V dropped 0 bases and J dropped 7 bases, with 4 bases sitting between them. Per the germline V gene, CDR1 is SGDLS and CDR2 is YYNGEE. This CDR3 is CASSVVHGELFF. CDR3 coding DNA: TGTGCCAGCAGCGTAGTTCACGGGGAGCTGTTTTTT.

This clone was seen only once. This chain links TRBV7-8 with TRBJ2-2; 9 bases match TRBD1. The CDR3 sequence is 16 residues long. Germline-derived CDR1 and CDR2 are SGHVS and FQNEAQ. J lost 1 base, V lost 2 bases, and 2 bases had no gene match. The CDR3 coding sequence is TGTGCCAGCAGCTTAAGACAGGGGGAGAACACCGGGGAGCTGTTTTTT. Translating gives CASSLRQGENTGELFF.

This clone was picked up one time. The rearrangement joins TRBV9 to TRBJ2-5; TRBD1 might be the D (6 bases). CDR3 length: 15 residues. The ends were cut back, 3 bases at V and 5 bases at J, with 17 bases in the middle. Germline-derived CDR1 and CDR2 are SGDLS and YYNGEE. This chain's CDR3 is CASSAGQSFGETQYF. CDR3 DNA sequence: TGTGCCAGCAGCGCAGGACAGAGCTTTGGGGAGACCCAGTACTTC. Complete variable domain (other parts from reference TRBV9 and TRBJ2-5): DSGVTQTPKHLITATGQRVTLRCSPRSGDLSVYWYQQSLDQGLQFLIQYYNGEERAKGNILERFSAQQFPDLHSELNLSSLELGDSALYFCASSAGQSFGETQYFGPGTRLLVL.